These 16 T cell receptor beta chains share one sample of origin, sequenced in a study of radiation and T cells in renal cell carcinoma. Time point given: blood 2 weeks post-SBRT. The sample's treatment: 15 Gy SBRT to primary tumor, nephrectomy 4 weeks later. Profiled with immunoSEQ multiplex PCR; TCRdb holds only in-frame clones, not every one. The sample records around 130,000 clones, approximately 90% being singletons. The source material was blood, sampled from a patient whose treatment included radiotherapy and nephrectomy. The receptors come from a woman in her 70s with renal cell carcinoma.

CDR3: CASSIDQRQLNEQFF. CDR3 nucleotide sequence: TGTGCCAGTAGTATAGATCAAAGGCAGCTCAATGAGCAGTTCTTC. V gene TRBV19 combines with J gene TRBJ2-1; no clear D gene. Trimming took 0 bases from V and 6 from J, leaving 12 bases between them. CDR1 is LNHDA, CDR2 SQIVND, per germline (reference sequence). CDR3 length: 15 residues. Looking up the rest from reference TRBV19 and TRBJ2-1 gives the full variable domain: DGGITQSPKYLFRKEGQNVTLSCEQNLNHDAMYWYRQDPGQGLRLIYYSQIVNDFQKGDIAEGYSVSREKKESFPLTVTSAQKNPTAFYLCASSIDQRQLNEQFFGPGTRLTVL.

V usage is TRBV7-9 and J usage is TRBJ1-1, with D possibly being TRBD1 (6 bases). The V and J ends lost 5 bases and 0 bases respectively, with 10 bases between them. From germline, CDR1 is SEHNR and CDR2 FQNEAQ (reference sequence). There are 14 residues in the CDR3. CDR3 region: CASSIQGLNTEAFF. DNA of the CDR3: TGTGCCAGCAGCATACAGGGTCTGAACACTGAAGCTTTCTTT. The full variable domain, rest sourced from reference TRBV7-9 and TRBJ1-1, is DTGVSQNPRHKITKRGQNVTFRCDPISEHNRLYWYRQTLGQGPEFLTYFQNEAQLEKSRLLSDRFSAERPKGSFSTLEIQRTEQGDSAMYLCASSIQGLNTEAFFGQGTRLTVV.

V gene TRBV19 combines with J gene TRBJ1-5; D may be TRBD1 (6 bases). Germline CDR1 reads LNHDA; CDR2 reads SQIVND (reference sequence). With 6 bases removed from V and 11 bases from J, the gap between germline ends came to 17 bases. CDR3 length: 13 residues. In nucleotides, the CDR3 is TGTGCCAGTAGACTCGTAGGAGGACAGTCCCAGCATTTT. It yields the protein CASRLVGGQSQHF.

DNA for the CDR3: TGTGCCAGCACCCAACAAGGGGTGTGGGGTCAGCCCCAGCATTTT. The encoded protein is CASTQQGVWGQPQHF. This chain joins TRBV7-4 and TRBJ1-5; a weak D match, TRBD1 (5 bases). This CDR3 region has 15 residues. CDR1 and CDR2 (germline): SGHVT, SQSDAQ. V lost 7 bases and J 6 bases, leaving 19 bases between the germline ends.

The CDR3, as DNA: TGCGCCAGCAGCTTGGAAACCTCGCTGCAAGAGACCCAGTACTTC. It specifies CASSLETSLQETQYF. The V gene is TRBV5-1, the J gene TRBJ2-5; no definite D call. The germline V and J ends were trimmed by 0 bases and 2 bases, with 11 bases remaining between them. The CDR3 runs 15 residues. Germline CDR1 is SGHRS and CDR2 is YFSETQ.

The chain has TRBV5-1 and TRBJ2-1, with a weak D call TRBD2 (6 bases). CDR1 is SGHRS, CDR2 YFSETQ, per germline. V was pared by 2 bases and J by 6 bases, with 18 bases between. The CDR3 has 16 amino acids. CDR3 amino acids: CASSFGQSVGLNEQFF. The CDR3, as DNA: TGCGCCAGCAGCTTTGGTCAATCGGTGGGACTCAATGAGCAGTTCTTC. The full variable domain, its missing parts supplied by reference TRBV5-1 and TRBJ2-1, is KAGVTQTPRYLIKTRGQQVTLSCSPISGHRSVSWYQQTPGQGLQFLFEYFSETQRNKGNFPGRFSGRQFSNSRSEMNVSTLELGDSALYLCASSFGQSVGLNEQFFGPGTRLTVL.

The V gene is TRBV19, the J gene TRBJ1-4; 7 nucleotides line up with TRBD1. The J segment lost 5 bases and the V segment lost 6 bases, leaving 9 bases of the junction unmatched. The CDR3 contains 15 residues. Germline assignment: CDR1 LNHDA and CDR2 SQIVND (reference sequence). The CDR3 DNA reads as TGTGCCAGTAGCGGACCGGGACAGATAAATGAAAAACTGTTTTTT. Translating it yields CASSGPGQINEKLFF.

J is TRBJ2-1 and V is TRBV5-1; TRBD1 is a possible D gene (5 bases). The CDR3 runs 15 residues. Germline lookup yields CDR1 SGHRS and CDR2 YFSETQ. Trimming took off 4 bases at V and 3 bases at J, with 14 bases between the two ends. CDR3 region: CASSGRKQVYNEQFF. CDR3 in DNA: TGCGCCAGCAGCGGCCGTAAACAGGTCTACAATGAGCAGTTCTTC.

CDR3: CASSVRTGSETQYF. CDR3 nucleotide sequence: TGTGCCAGCAGCGTAAGGACAGGGTCGGAGACCCAGTACTTC. V usage is TRBV9 and J usage is TRBJ2-5, with TRBD1 matching over 8 bases. With V trimmed by 1 base and J by 5 bases, 4 bases remained unmatched. Germline CDR1 SGDLS, CDR2 YYNGEE. There are 14 residues in the CDR3.

The rearrangement joins TRBV9 to TRBJ1-6; D ambiguous. This CDR3 has 17 residues. Germline CDR1 reads SGDLS; CDR2 reads YYNGEE. V lost 3 bases and J 0 bases, leaving 13 bases between the germline ends. The CDR3 protein is CASSGVGQTSYNSPLHF. The CDR3 bases are TGTGCCAGCAGCGGTGTCGGGCAGACCTCCTATAATTCACCCCTCCACTTT. The whole variable domain, filled in from reference TRBV9 and TRBJ1-6, reads DSGVTQTPKHLITATGQRVTLRCSPRSGDLSVYWYQQSLDQGLQFLIQYYNGEERAKGNILERFSAQQFPDLHSELNLSSLELGDSALYFCASSGVGQTSYNSPLHFGNGTRLTVT.

This sequence joins TRBV5-6 and TRBJ1-3; no definite D call. Trimming took off 2 bases at V and 0 bases at J, with 9 bases between the two ends. CDR1 SGHDT and CDR2 YYEEEE come from the germline V gene. The CDR3 loop spans 15 amino acids. CDR3 coding DNA: TGTGCCAGCAGCTTTTGGGTTATCTCTGGAAACACCATATATTTT. Translation gives CASSFWVISGNTIYF.

The rearrangement links TRBV5-1 to TRBJ1-4; 8 positions match TRBD1. In germline, CDR1 is SGHRS, CDR2 YFSETQ. The CDR3 is made up of 14 amino acids. Unmatched junction bases numbered 3, after V lost 3 bases and J lost 5 bases. Here the CDR3 reads CASSWAGGNEKLFF. The CDR3 nucleotides read TGCGCCAGCAGCTGGGCAGGGGGCAATGAAAAACTGTTTTTT.

V and J are TRBV15 and TRBJ1-4; TRBD1 might be the D (5 bases). Looked up from germline, CDR1 is LNHNV and CDR2 is YYDKDF (reference sequence). The CDR3 runs to 17 residues. V lost 1 base, J lost 2 bases, and 14 bases lay in between. CDR3 in DNA: TGTGCCACCAGCAGAGTGGGGGAGGTGAGGACTAATGAAAAACTGTTTTTT. It encodes CATSRVGEVRTNEKLFF.

A single count supports this clone. The rearrangement joins TRBV7-2 to TRBJ2-7; 7 nucleotides match TRBD1. In germline, CDR1 is SGHTA, CDR2 FQGNSA. The CDR3 is made up of 16 amino acids. Unmatched junction bases numbered 10, after V lost 5 bases and J lost 0 bases. CDR3 region: CASSGSQGRISYEQYF. The CDR3 coding sequence is TGTGCCAGCAGCGGATCACAGGGGCGTATCTCCTACGAGCAGTACTTC.

This chain links TRBV5-1 with TRBJ1-6; D remains unclear. Per germline, CDR1 SGHRS and CDR2 YFSETQ. The CDR3 sequence is 18 residues long. Trimming took 5 bases from V and 0 from J, leaving 18 bases between them. CDR3 bases: TGCGCCAGCAGACATACCGATCCCTCTAGCTCCTATAATTCACCCCTCCACTTT. Protein: CASRHTDPSSSYNSPLHF.

The chain combines TRBV4-1 with TRBJ2-2; tentatively, D is TRBD2 (6 bases). Trimming left V 4 bases short and J 3 bases short, with 18 bases between. Per germline, CDR1 MGHRA and CDR2 YSYEKL. This CDR3 region has 17 residues. CDR3 nucleotide sequence: TGCGCCAGCAGCCCCGGACTGGGGGGTCGGGACACCGGGGAGCTGTTTTTT. Residues: CASSPGLGGRDTGELFF.